This entry describes one T cell receptor beta chain. There are 13 residues in the CDR3. Looked up from germline, CDR1 is SGHTA and CDR2 is FQGNSA. Between the trimmed V and J ends, which lost 5 bases and 10 bases, there was a span of 12 bases. The sample belongs to a study of blood T cell repertoires in COVID-19. Study-level information: The United States, Italy and Spain provided the acute and convalescent COVID-19 samples. The analysed material was cDNA or gDNA that came from T cells, B-cell-depleted T cells, or PBMCs.

The data were produced by immunoSEQ multiplex PCR, yet TCRdb's version contains in-frame clones alone and is incomplete. Among about 120,000 clones listed, around 90% were seen once. During active infection, Seattle patients enrolled and were then monitored through disease. The sequence came from a woman aged 60-70 years with COVID-19, enrolled during active disease. The sample consisted of peripheral blood. V and J are TRBV7-2 and TRBJ1-6; tentatively, D is TRBD1 (6 bases). The CDR3 bases are TGTGCCAGCAGCAACAGGGTAGGGTCACCCCTCCACTTT. Protein product: CASSNRVGSPLHF.